Sequencing of this T cell receptor (beta chain) was carried out in a study of identical twins. Germline CDR1 and CDR2: MNHEY and SMNVEV (reference sequence). The V end was cut by 2 bases, the J end by 7 bases, with 11 bases between. The CDR3 sequence is 14 residues long. TCRdb fed the 5' RACE reads into MiXCR, producing one record per CDR3 protein. The sample shows about 730,000 distinct CDR3 sequences, around 20% of them seen only once. Healthy Caucasians supplied all donations. This same sample was also part of a study on T cells expressing NK-cell markers.

The chain joins TRBV27 to TRBJ2-2; possibly TRBD1 for D (5 bases). The sample was PBMCs. The receptor's source is a woman between 18 and 30 years old in good health. The CDR3 sequence is CASSLGFGHGELFF. CDR3 coding DNA: TGTGCCAGCAGTTTAGGGTTCGGACACGGGGAGCTGTTTTTT.